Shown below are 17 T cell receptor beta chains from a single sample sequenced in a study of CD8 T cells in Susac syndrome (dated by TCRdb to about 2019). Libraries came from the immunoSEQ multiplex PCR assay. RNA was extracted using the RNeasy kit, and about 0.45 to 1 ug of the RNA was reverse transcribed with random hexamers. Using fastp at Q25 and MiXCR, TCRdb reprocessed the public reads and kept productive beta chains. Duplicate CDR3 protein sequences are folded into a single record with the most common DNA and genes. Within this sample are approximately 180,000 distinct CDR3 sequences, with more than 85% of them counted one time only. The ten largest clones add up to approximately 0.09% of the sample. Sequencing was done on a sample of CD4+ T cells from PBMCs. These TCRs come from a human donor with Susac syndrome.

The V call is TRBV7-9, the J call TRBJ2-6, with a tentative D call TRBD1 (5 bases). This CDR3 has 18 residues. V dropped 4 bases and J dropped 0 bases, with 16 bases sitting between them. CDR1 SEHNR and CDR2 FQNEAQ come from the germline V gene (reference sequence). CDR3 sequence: CASSSSGLQFSGANVLTF. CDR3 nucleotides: TGTGCCAGCAGCTCTTCAGGGCTCCAATTCTCTGGGGCCAACGTCCTGACTTTC.

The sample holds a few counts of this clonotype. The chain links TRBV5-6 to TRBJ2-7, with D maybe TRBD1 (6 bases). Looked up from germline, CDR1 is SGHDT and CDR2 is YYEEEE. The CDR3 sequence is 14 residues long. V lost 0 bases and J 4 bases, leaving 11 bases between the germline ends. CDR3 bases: TGTGCCAGCAGCTTGGAGGGGGTCTCGTACGAGCAGTACTTC. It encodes CASSLEGVSYEQYF.

The CDR3 region has the DNA TGTGCCAGCAGCTTAATTCCGGGGGGACAGGCGGAGTACTTC. Its protein product is CASSLIPGGQAEYF. J is TRBJ2-7 and V is TRBV7-9, with D tentatively TRBD1 (8 bases). V was shortened by 2 bases and J by 11 bases, with 19 bases between the two germline ends. The CDR3 extends over 14 amino acids. The germline gives CDR1 SEHNR, CDR2 FQNEAQ (reference sequence).

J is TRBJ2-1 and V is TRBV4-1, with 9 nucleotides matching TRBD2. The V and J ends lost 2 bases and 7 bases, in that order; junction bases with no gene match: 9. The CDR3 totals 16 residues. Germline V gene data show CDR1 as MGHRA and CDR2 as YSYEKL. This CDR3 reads CASSQHSGSSGNEQFF. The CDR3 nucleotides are TGCGCCAGCAGCCAACATAGCGGGAGTTCGGGGAATGAGCAGTTCTTC.

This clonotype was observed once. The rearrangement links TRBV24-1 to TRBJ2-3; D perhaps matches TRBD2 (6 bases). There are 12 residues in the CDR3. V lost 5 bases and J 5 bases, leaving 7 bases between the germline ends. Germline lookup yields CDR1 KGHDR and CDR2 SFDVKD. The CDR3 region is CATSVGGDTQYF. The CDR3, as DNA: TGTGCCACCAGTGTGGGGGGAGATACGCAGTATTTT.

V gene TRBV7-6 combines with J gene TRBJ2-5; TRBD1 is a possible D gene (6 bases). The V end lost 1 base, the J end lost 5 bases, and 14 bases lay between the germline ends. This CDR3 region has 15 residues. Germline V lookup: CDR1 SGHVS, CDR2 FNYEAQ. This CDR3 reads CASSLESNRAETQYF. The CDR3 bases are TGTGCCAGCAGCTTAGAGTCGAACAGGGCGGAGACCCAGTACTTC.

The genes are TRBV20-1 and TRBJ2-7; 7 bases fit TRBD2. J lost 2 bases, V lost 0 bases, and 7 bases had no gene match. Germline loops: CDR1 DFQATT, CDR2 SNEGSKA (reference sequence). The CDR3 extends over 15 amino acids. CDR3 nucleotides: TGCAGTGCTAGAGATCTGGCGGGAGTAGCCTACGAGCAGTACTTC. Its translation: CSARDLAGVAYEQYF.

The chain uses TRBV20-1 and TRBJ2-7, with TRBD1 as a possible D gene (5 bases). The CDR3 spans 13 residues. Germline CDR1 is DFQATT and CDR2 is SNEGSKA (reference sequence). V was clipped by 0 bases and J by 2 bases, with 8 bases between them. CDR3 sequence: CSARDQGTYEQYF. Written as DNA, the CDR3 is TGCAGTGCTAGAGATCAGGGAACCTACGAGCAGTACTTC.

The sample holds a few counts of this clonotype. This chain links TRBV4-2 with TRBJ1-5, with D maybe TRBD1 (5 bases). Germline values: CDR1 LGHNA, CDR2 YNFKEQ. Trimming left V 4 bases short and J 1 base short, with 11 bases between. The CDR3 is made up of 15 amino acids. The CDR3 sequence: CASSPERDSNQPQHF. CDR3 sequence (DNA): TGTGCCAGCAGCCCAGAACGGGACAGCAATCAGCCCCAGCATTTT.

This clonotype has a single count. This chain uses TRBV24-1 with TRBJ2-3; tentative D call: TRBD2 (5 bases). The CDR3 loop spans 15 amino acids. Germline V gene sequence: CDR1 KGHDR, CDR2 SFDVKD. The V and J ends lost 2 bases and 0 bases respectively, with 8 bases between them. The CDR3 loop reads CATSDSSGSTDTQYF. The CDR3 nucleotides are TGTGCCACCAGTGATTCCAGCGGTAGCACAGATACGCAGTATTTT.

CDR3 region: CASSGLENTEAFF. The CDR3 DNA reads as TGTGCCAGCAGTGGTCTGGAAAACACTGAAGCTTTCTTT. The chain combines TRBV2 with TRBJ1-1, with D unresolved. Trimming shortened V by 4 bases and J by 2 bases, and 8 bases separated the two germline ends. The germline CDR1 and CDR2 sequences are SNHLY and FYNNEI. The length of the CDR3 is 13 residues.

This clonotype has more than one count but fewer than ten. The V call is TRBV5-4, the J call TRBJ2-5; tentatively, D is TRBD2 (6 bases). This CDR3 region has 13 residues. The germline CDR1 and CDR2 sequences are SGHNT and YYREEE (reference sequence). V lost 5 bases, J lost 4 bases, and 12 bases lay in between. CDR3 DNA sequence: TGTGCCAGCAGTTTGCGGGGTGGAGAGACCCAGTACTTC. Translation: CASSLRGGETQYF. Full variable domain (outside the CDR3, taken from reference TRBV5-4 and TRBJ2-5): ETGVTQSPTHLIKTRGQQVTLRCSSQSGHNTVSWYQQALGQGPQFIFQYYREEENGRGNFPPRFSGLQFPNYSSELNVNALELDDSALYLCASSLRGGETQYFGPGTRLLVL.

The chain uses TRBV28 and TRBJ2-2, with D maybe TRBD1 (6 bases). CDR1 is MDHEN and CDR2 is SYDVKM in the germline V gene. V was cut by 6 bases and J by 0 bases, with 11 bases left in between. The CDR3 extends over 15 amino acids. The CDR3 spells CASSDDRTNTGELFF. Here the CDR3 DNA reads TGTGCCAGCAGCGACGACAGGACGAACACCGGGGAGCTGTTTTTT.

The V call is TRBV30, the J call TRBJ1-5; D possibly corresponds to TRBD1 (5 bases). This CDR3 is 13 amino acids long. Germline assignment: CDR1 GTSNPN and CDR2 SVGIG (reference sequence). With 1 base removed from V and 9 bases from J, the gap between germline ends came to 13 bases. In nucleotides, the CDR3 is TGTGCCTGGAGTGCGGACAAGCCGTGGCCCCAGCATTTT. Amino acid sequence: CAWSADKPWPQHF.

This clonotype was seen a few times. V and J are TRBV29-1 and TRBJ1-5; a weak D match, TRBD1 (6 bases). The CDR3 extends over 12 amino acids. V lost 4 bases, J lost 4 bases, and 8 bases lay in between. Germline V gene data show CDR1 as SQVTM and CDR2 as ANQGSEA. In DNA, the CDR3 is TGCAGCGTTGGAGGGGGGAATCAGCCCCAGCATTTT. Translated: CSVGGGNQPQHF.

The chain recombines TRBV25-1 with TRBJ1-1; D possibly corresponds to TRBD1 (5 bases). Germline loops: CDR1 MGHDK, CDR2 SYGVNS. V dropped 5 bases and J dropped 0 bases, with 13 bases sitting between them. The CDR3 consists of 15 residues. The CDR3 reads CASSPTGGMNTEAFF. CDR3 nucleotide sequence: TGTGCCAGCAGTCCGACCGGGGGAATGAACACTGAAGCTTTCTTT.

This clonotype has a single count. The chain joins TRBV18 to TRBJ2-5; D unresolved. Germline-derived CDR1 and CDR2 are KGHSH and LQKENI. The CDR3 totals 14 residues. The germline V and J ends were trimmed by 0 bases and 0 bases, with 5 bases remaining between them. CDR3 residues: CASSPPVDQETQYF. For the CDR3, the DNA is TGTGCCAGCTCACCACCGGTAGACCAAGAGACCCAGTACTTC.